The 26 T cell receptor beta chains below all came from one sample that was sequenced in a study of blood T cell repertoires in COVID-19. Generated by immunoSEQ multiplex PCR, the TCRdb table keeps only in-frame clones and is missing some. Of 85,000 to 130,000 clones detected, about 86% appear once; the ten largest clones hold 2% to 3%. Sequencing input: PBMCs or T cells enriched from blood (not recorded which). These receptors were obtained from a woman aged 45-60 years who had recovered from COVID-19.

The CDR3 protein is CASSSRQAQYF. The CDR3, as DNA: TGTGCCAGCAGTTCCCGACAGGCGCAGTACTTC. This sequence joins TRBV28 and TRBJ2-7; tentative D call: TRBD1 (6 bases). V was trimmed by 4 bases and J by 9 bases, leaving 10 bases between them. Germline loops: CDR1 MDHEN, CDR2 SYDVKM. This CDR3 region has 11 residues.

CDR3 protein: CASSPGGYEQYF. The CDR3 coding sequence is TGTGCCAGCAGCCCGGGGGGCTACGAGCAGTACTTC. The rearrangement joins TRBV7-3 to TRBJ2-7, with TRBD2 identical over 7 bases. The V gene end was trimmed by 5 bases and the J gene end by 3 bases; junction bases not matched to a gene: 1. The CDR3 covers 12 residues. Germline CDR1 SGHTA, CDR2 FQGTGA.

This chain connects TRBV27 to TRBJ1-5, with D maybe TRBD1 (5 bases). Germline CDR1 is MNHEY and CDR2 is SMNVEV (reference sequence). V shed 1 base and J shed 0 bases, with 16 bases lying between them. This CDR3 is 18 amino acids long. This CDR3 reads CASSLLGSGGFSNQPQHF. Written as DNA, the CDR3 is TGTGCCAGCAGTTTATTAGGGTCGGGGGGATTTAGCAATCAGCCCCAGCATTTT.

The gene calls are TRBV9 and TRBJ1-4; perhaps TRBD1 as D (5 bases). Germline V gene data show CDR1 as SGDLS and CDR2 as YYNGEE. With 7 bases removed from V and 8 bases from J, the gap between germline ends came to 15 bases. The CDR3 contains 13 residues. The CDR3 spells CASGGWGGEKLFF. In DNA, the CDR3 is TGTGCCAGCGGGGGATGGGGGGGGGAAAAACTGTTTTTT. Drawing the rest from reference TRBV9 and TRBJ1-4, the complete variable domain is DSGVTQTPKHLITATGQRVTLRCSPRSGDLSVYWYQQSLDQGLQFLIQYYNGEERAKGNILERFSAQQFPDLHSELNLSSLELGDSALYFCASGGWGGEKLFFGSGTQLSVL.

The chain is built from TRBV3-1 (or the pseudogene TRBV3-2) and TRBJ1-3; perhaps TRBD1 as D (5 bases). The germline gives CDR1 LGHDT, CDR2 YNNKEL (reference sequence). The CDR3 length is 16 residues. The ends were cut back, 1 base at V and 0 bases at J, with 10 bases in the middle. This chain's CDR3 is CASSQGGTYSGNTIYF. The DNA of the CDR3 is TGTGCCAGCAGCCAAGGCGGGACGTACTCTGGAAACACCATATATTTT.

This chain joins TRBV5-8 and TRBJ2-7; TRBD1 agrees at 8 bases. Trimming cost V 3 bases and J 7 bases; bases outside gene matches: 12. The CDR3 runs to 15 residues. CDR1 and CDR2 from the germline V gene are SGHTS and YDEGEE. CDR3 protein: CASSSGQAAKGEQYF. Written as DNA, the CDR3 is TGTGCCAGCAGCTCGGGACAGGCGGCTAAAGGGGAGCAGTACTTC.

The rearrangement joins TRBV5-1 to TRBJ1-1; D is unclear. Per the germline V gene, CDR1 is SGHRS and CDR2 is YFSETQ. Trimming cost V 2 bases and J 7 bases, with 12 bases left between them. This CDR3 comprises 13 residues. CDR3 loop: CASSLEAWSEAFF. CDR3 nucleotides: TGCGCCAGCAGCTTAGAGGCTTGGAGTGAAGCTTTCTTT.

The V and J genes are TRBV10-3 and TRBJ2-7; TRBD2 agrees at 7 bases. Germline V gene sequence: CDR1 ENHRY, CDR2 SYGVKD. This CDR3 has 15 amino acids. Losses at the gene ends were 8 bases for V and 6 bases for J; bases not matched to a gene: 16. As DNA, the CDR3 is TGTGCCATCGCTGGGGGGGACGCTGCGCCCTCCGAGCAGTACTTC. Protein product: CAIAGGDAAPSEQYF.

The rearrangement links TRBV2 to TRBJ2-5; a possible D gene is TRBD2 (5 bases). V was clipped by 1 base and J by 1 base, with 7 bases between them. CDR1 and CDR2 from the germline V gene are SNHLY and FYNNEI. The CDR3 is made up of 14 amino acids. This CDR3 is CASSEVSGQETQYF. CDR3 DNA: TGTGCCAGCAGTGAAGTAAGCGGCCAAGAGACCCAGTACTTC.

The chain employs TRBV2 and TRBJ2-5; TRBD1 aligns across 9 bases. The CDR3 has 13 residues. V was clipped by 10 bases and J by 7 bases; unmatched bases: 10. CDR1 SNHLY and CDR2 FYNNEI come from the germline V gene. The CDR3 protein is CAITPDRGRTQYF. CDR3 DNA: TGTGCCATCACACCCGACAGGGGGAGGACCCAGTACTTC. Full variable domain (rest looked up from reference TRBV2 and TRBJ2-5): EPEVTQTPSHQVTQMGQEVILRCVPISNHLYFYWYRQILGQKVEFLVSFYNNEISEKSEIFDDQFSVERPDGSNFTLKIRSTKLEDSAMYFCAITPDRGRTQYFGPGTRLLVL.

In DNA form, the CDR3 reads TGTGCCAGCAGCCCCTCAGGGAACACTGAAGCTTTCTTT. Encoded protein: CASSPSGNTEAFF. This rearrangement joins TRBV7-3 to TRBJ1-1; no clear D gene. This CDR3 has 13 amino acids. Deletions cut 5 bases from V and 1 base from J, with 8 bases between. Germline-derived CDR1 and CDR2 are SGHTA and FQGTGA.

This chain uses TRBV28 with TRBJ1-3, with TRBD1 identical over 8 bases. After removal of 4 bases from V and 0 bases from J, the junction contained 5 bases not matched to a gene. CDR3 length: 16 amino acids. Germline-derived CDR1 and CDR2 are MDHEN and SYDVKM. DNA of the CDR3: TGTGCCAGCAGTTCCCTCAGGGGGCCCTCTGGAAACACCATATATTTT. Translated, it gives CASSSLRGPSGNTIYF.

The chain joins TRBV18 to TRBJ1-4, with D maybe TRBD1 (5 bases). V lost 2 bases to trimming and J lost 6 bases, with 13 bases between them. Germline CDR1 is KGHSH and CDR2 is LQKENI. The CDR3 runs to 15 residues. CDR3: CASSPFSGLHEKLFF. The CDR3 bases are TGTGCCAGCTCACCATTTTCAGGGCTCCATGAAAAACTGTTTTTT.

This rearrangement joins TRBV2 to TRBJ1-4; D gene uncertain. The germline V gene encodes CDR1 SNHLY and CDR2 FYNNEI. The CDR3 runs to 15 residues. V shed 3 bases and J shed 5 bases, with 13 bases lying between them. Written as DNA, the CDR3 is TGTGCCAGCAGTGAGTTCGCAGGTACAAATGAAAAACTGTTTTTT. Translation: CASSEFAGTNEKLFF.

This chain links TRBV19 with TRBJ1-3; no definite D call. Between the trimmed V and J ends, which lost 7 bases and 0 bases, there was a span of 10 bases. Germline V gives CDR1 LNHDA, CDR2 SQIVND (reference sequence). The CDR3 extends over 14 amino acids. CDR3 in DNA: TGTGCCAGTACCGTTACAGTCTCTGGAAACACCATATATTTT. This translates into CASTVTVSGNTIYF.

This clone appeared a few times. V is TRBV6-6 and J is TRBJ2-7, with a tentative D call TRBD2 (5 bases). The germline V and J ends were trimmed by 5 bases and 3 bases, with 11 bases remaining between them. This CDR3 is built from 13 residues. The V gene's germline CDR1 is MNHNY and CDR2 SVGAGI (reference sequence). In nucleotides, the CDR3 is TGTGCCAGCAGTCCCGGGGAAATCTACGAGCAGTACTTC. This encodes CASSPGEIYEQYF.

The chain links TRBV27 to TRBJ2-7; TRBD1 matches 8 bases. V trimming: 2 bases; J trimming: 6 bases; junction bases outside the gene matches: 15. CDR1 is MNHEY and CDR2 is SMNVEV in the germline V gene (reference sequence). The CDR3 spans 17 residues. In nucleotides, the CDR3 is TGTGCCAGCAGTTTACTGCCCCCGGGACAGGCCTTCGGCGAGCAGTACTTC. Translated: CASSLLPPGQAFGEQYF.

The V call is TRBV7-9, the J call TRBJ2-3; 10 bases agree with TRBD1. Germline-derived CDR1 and CDR2 are SEHNR and FQNEAQ (reference sequence). This CDR3 is 17 amino acids long. Germline trimming cut 4 bases from V and 4 bases from J; bases unmatched to any gene: 11. The CDR3 nucleotides are TGTGCCAGCAGCTCCCCACCCGGGACAGGGGTGGCAGATACGCAGTATTTT. Protein sequence: CASSSPPGTGVADTQYF.

The gene calls are TRBV7-6 and TRBJ2-5, with D uncertain. The CDR3 extends over 12 amino acids. V shed 7 bases and J shed 3 bases, with 9 bases lying between them. Germline V gene sequence: CDR1 SGHVS, CDR2 FNYEAQ. CDR3 DNA: TGTGCCAGCACCCACCCGGAAGAGACCCAGTACTTC. It translates to CASTHPEETQYF. The entire variable domain, with the rest obtained from reference TRBV7-6 and TRBJ2-5, is as follows: GAGVSQSPRYKVTKRGQDVALRCDPISGHVSLYWYRQALGQGPEFLTYFNYEAQQDKSGLPNDRFSAERPEGSISTLTIQRTEQRDSAMYRCASTHPEETQYFGPGTRLLVL.

V usage is TRBV12-3 or TRBV12-4 and J usage is TRBJ1-1; D remains unclear. With 3 bases removed from V and 6 bases from J, the gap between germline ends came to 8 bases. This CDR3 contains 12 residues. CDR3 bases: TGTGCCAGCAGTTTTTCCCGCGCTGAAGCTTTCTTT. Its translation: CASSFSRAEAFF.

The chain joins TRBV7-9 to TRBJ2-1; a possible D gene is TRBD2 (6 bases). Germline CDR1 SEHNR, CDR2 FQNEAQ (reference sequence). The CDR3 contains 14 residues. V was pared by 3 bases and J by 2 bases, with 8 bases between. The CDR3, as DNA: TGTGCCAGCAGCTTTGGAGGGGCCTACAATGAGCAGTTCTTC. Protein product: CASSFGGAYNEQFF.

This clone was counted only a few times. The V and J genes are TRBV6-4 and TRBJ1-2; D unclear. V was clipped by 5 bases and J by 7 bases, with 14 bases between them. The CDR3 is 13 amino acids. Germline V gene lookup returns CDR1 MRHNA and CDR2 SNTAGT. The CDR3 nucleotides read TGTGCCAGCAGTAGCAAAGCCCGGGGTGGCTACACCTTC. It specifies CASSSKARGGYTF.

This clone was seen a single time. The chain employs TRBV19 and TRBJ1-2; TRBD1 might be the D (5 bases). This CDR3 is built from 15 residues. CDR1 is LNHDA and CDR2 is SQIVND in the germline V gene (reference sequence). Trimming left V 2 bases short and J 4 bases short, with 14 bases between. The CDR3, as DNA: TGTGCCAGTAGTATAACACTACAGGTTTCCTATGGCTACACCTTC. It translates to CASSITLQVSYGYTF. Full variable domain (remainder filled in from reference TRBV19 and TRBJ1-2): DGGITQSPKYLFRKEGQNVTLSCEQNLNHDAMYWYRQDPGQGLRLIYYSQIVNDFQKGDIAEGYSVSREKKESFPLTVTSAQKNPTAFYLCASSITLQVSYGYTFGSGTRLTVV.

The chain is built from TRBV10-1 and TRBJ1-2; TRBD1 matches at 7 bases. The junction had 4 bases not matched to a gene; V was cut back by 8 bases and J by 4 bases. CDR3 length: 12 residues. The germline V gene has CDR1 WNHNN and CDR2 SYGVQD (reference sequence). CDR3 region: CASPQGSYGYTF. In nucleotides, the CDR3 is TGCGCCAGCCCACAGGGGAGCTATGGCTACACCTTC.

The rearrangement joins TRBV30 to TRBJ1-4; TRBD1 agrees at 12 bases. V was clipped by 2 bases and J by 4 bases; unmatched bases: 11. Germline lookup yields CDR1 GTSNPN and CDR2 SVGIG (reference sequence). CDR3 length: 18 amino acids. DNA of the CDR3: TGTGCCTGGAGTAAAAAGCTGGGACAGGGGGCCTATAATGAAAAACTGTTTTTT. It is translated as CAWSKKLGQGAYNEKLFF.

The chain joins TRBV19 to TRBJ1-5, with D perhaps matching TRBD1 (6 bases). The V gene lost 0 bases and the J gene lost 4 bases, with 7 bases spanning the gap. Germline CDR1 reads LNHDA; CDR2 reads SQIVND (reference sequence). The CDR3 has 14 amino acids. The CDR3 loop reads CASSIDRGNQPQHF. The CDR3 nucleotides read TGTGCCAGTAGTATAGACAGGGGTAATCAGCCCCAGCATTTT.